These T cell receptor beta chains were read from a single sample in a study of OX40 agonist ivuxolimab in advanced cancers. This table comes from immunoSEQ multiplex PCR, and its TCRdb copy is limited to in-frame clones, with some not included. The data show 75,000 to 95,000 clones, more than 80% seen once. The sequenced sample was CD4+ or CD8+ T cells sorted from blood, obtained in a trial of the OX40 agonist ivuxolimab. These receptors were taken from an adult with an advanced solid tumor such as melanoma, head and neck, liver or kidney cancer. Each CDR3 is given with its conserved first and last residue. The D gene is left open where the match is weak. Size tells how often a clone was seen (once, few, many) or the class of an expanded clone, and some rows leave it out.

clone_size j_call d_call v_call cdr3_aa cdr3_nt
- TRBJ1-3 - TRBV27 CASSLSGGSGNTIYF TGTGCCAGCAGTTTATCGGGGGGATCTGGAAACACCATATATTTT
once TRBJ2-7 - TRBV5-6 CASSLWNEQYF TGTGCCAGCAGCTTGTGGAACGAGCAGTACTTC
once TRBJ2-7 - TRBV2 CASSAEPSSSQQYF TGTGCCAGCAGTGCCGAACCCTCTAGCTCCCAGCAGTACTTC
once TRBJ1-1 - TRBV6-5 CASSYGRLNTEAFF TGTGCCAGCAGTTACGGCCGGTTGAACACTGAAGCTTTCTTT
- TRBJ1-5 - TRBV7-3 CASSSRQPVSNQPQHF TGTGCCAGCAGCTCCCGACAGCCCGTTAGCAATCAGCCCCAGCATTTT
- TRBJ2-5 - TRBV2 CASRAGGPETQYF TGTGCCAGCAGGGCCGGGGGGCCGGAGACCCAGTACTTC
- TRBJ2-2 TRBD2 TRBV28 CASSQGQREITGELFF TGTGCCAGCTCCCAGGGTCAGCGGGAGATCACCGGGGAGCTGTTTTTT
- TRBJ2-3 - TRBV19 CASSIGGTSTDTQYF TGTGCCAGTAGTATAGGGGGAACTAGCACAGATACGCAGTATTTT
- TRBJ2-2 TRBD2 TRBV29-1 CSVRLAGDTGELFF TGCAGCGTTCGCCTAGCGGGGGACACCGGGGAGCTGTTTTTT
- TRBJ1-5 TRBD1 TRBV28 CASKTGTASNQPQHF TGTGCCAGCAAGACCGGGACAGCTAGCAATCAGCCCCAGCATTTT
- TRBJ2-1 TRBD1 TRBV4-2 CASSQDLRTGYNEQFF TGTGCCAGCAGCCAAGATCTGCGGACAGGCTACAATGAGCAGTTCTTC
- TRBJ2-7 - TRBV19 CASGTSGGYEQYF TGTGCCAGCGGGACTTCCGGCGGGTACGAGCAGTACTTC
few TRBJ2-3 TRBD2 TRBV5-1 CASSGGRASTDTQYF TGCGCCAGCAGCGGCGGGAGGGCTAGCACAGATACGCAGTATTTT
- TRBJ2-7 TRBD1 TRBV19 CASSSEGDRTYEQYF TGTGCCAGTAGTTCTGAGGGGGACAGGACCTACGAGCAGTACTTC
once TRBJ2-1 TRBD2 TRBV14 CASSQVQGGPLRRYYNEQFF TGTGCCAGCAGCCAAGTCCAGGGAGGGCCGTTGAGGCGGTATTACAATGAGCAGTTCTTC
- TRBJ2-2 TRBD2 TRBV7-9 CASSLGGASGSRPGELFF TGTGCCAGCAGCTTAGGGGGAGCTAGCGGGAGTCGTCCCGGGGAGCTGTTTTTT
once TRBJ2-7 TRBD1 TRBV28 CASSSDTPGQPRDEQYF TGTGCCAGCAGTTCCGACACCCCGGGACAGCCAAGGGACGAGCAGTACTTC
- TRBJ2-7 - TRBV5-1 CASSLDPGRTARQQYF TGCGCCAGCAGCTTGGACCCGGGACGGACCGCTCGGCAGCAGTACTTC
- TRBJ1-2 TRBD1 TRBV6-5 CASSRTGTNYGYTF TGTGCCAGCAGCCGGACAGGGACTAACTATGGCTACACCTTC
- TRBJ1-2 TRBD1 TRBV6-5 CASSGPGQGPLPSF TGTGCCAGCAGTGGACCGGGACAGGGGCCTCTGCCGAGCTTC
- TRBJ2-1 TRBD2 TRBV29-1 CSVEGTSGPDEQFF TGCAGCGTGGAAGGGACTAGCGGCCCTGATGAGCAGTTCTTC
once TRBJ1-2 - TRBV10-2 CASSESLGFAGYTF TGCGCCAGCAGTGAGTCTCTGGGCTTCGCGGGCTACACCTTC
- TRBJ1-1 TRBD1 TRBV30 CAWSHRQGAAEAFF TGTGCCTGGAGTCACAGACAGGGGGCCGCTGAAGCTTTCTTT
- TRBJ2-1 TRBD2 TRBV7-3 CASSRIAGAYNEQFF TGTGCCAGCAGCCGAATAGCGGGGGCCTACAATGAGCAGTTCTTC
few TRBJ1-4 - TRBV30 CAWSDRAQRGITNEKLFF TGTGCCTGGAGTGACCGGGCCCAGAGGGGGATCACTAATGAAAAACTGTTTTTT
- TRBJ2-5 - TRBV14 CASSQDFVETQYF TGTGCCAGCAGCCAAGATTTTGTTGAGACCCAGTACTTC
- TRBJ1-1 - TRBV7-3 CASSLLRDTEAFF TGTGCCAGCAGCTTATTGAGGGACACTGAAGCTTTCTTT
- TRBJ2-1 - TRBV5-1 CASSLTLNGPYNEQFF TGCGCCAGCAGCTTGACCTTAAACGGGCCCTACAATGAGCAGTTCTTC
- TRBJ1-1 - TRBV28 CASSPGRNTEAFF TGTGCCAGCAGTCCTGGACGGAACACTGAAGCTTTCTTT
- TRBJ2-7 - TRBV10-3 CAISGETGRGAEQYF TGTGCCATCAGTGGGGAGACAGGCCGCGGGGCCGAGCAGTACTTC
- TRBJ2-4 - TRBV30 CAWSPLSSAKNIQYF TGTGCCTGGAGTCCACTCTCTAGCGCCAAAAACATTCAGTACTTC
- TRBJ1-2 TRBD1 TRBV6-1 CASSERGTAYGYTF TGTGCCAGCAGTGAGAGAGGGACAGCCTATGGCTACACCTTC
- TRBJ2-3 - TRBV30 CAWGRTITDTQYF TGTGCCTGGGGTCGGACTATCACAGATACGCAGTATTTT
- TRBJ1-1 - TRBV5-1 CASSFDGAGEAFF TGCGCCAGCAGCTTCGACGGAGCCGGTGAAGCTTTCTTT
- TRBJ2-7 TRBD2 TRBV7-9 CASSSTSGVAGEQYF TGTGCCAGCAGCAGTACTAGCGGGGTTGCTGGGGAGCAGTACTTC
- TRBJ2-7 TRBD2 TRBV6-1 CASRDTGTSPYEQYF TGTGCCAGCAGAGACACCGGGACTAGCCCCTACGAGCAGTACTTC
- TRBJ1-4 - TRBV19 CASSIITAGNEKLFF TGTGCCAGTAGTATCATCACGGCTGGAAATGAAAAACTGTTTTTT
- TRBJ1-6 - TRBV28 CASSRGGDNSPLHF TGTGCCAGCAGTCGAGGGGGAGACAATTCACCCCTCCACTTT
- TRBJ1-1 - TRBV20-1 CSATNREAFF TGCAGTGCTACGAATAGGGAGGCTTTCTTT
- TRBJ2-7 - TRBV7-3 CASSLTGRPLDEQYF TGTGCCAGCAGCTTAACGGGGAGGCCGCTTGACGAGCAGTACTTC
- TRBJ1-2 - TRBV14 CASSQGLWGRGNYGYTF TGTGCCAGCAGCCAAGGTCTTTGGGGCCGGGGTAACTATGGCTACACCTTC
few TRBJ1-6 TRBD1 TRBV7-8 CASSPGTGFSPLHF TGTGCCAGCAGCCCCGGGACAGGGTTCTCACCCCTCCACTTT
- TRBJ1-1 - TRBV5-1 CASSIQADTEAFF TGCGCCAGCAGCATCCAGGCGGACACTGAAGCTTTCTTT
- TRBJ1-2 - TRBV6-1 CASSEGAGLNYGYTF TGTGCCAGCAGTGAAGGTGCAGGGTTGAACTATGGCTACACCTTC
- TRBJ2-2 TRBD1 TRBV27 CASSRTGTGELFF TGTGCCAGCAGCCGGACAGGCACCGGGGAGCTGTTTTTT
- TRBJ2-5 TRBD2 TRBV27 CASSRLREGQETQYF TGTGCCAGCAGTCGACTACGGGAGGGGCAAGAGACCCAGTACTTC
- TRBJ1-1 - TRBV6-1 CASSLGRTYTEAFF TGTGCCAGCAGCTTGGGACGGACGTACACTGAAGCTTTCTTT
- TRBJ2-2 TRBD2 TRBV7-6 CASSDRGGGWTGELFF TGTGCCAGCAGCGACCGCGGGGGAGGGTGGACCGGGGAGCTGTTTTTT